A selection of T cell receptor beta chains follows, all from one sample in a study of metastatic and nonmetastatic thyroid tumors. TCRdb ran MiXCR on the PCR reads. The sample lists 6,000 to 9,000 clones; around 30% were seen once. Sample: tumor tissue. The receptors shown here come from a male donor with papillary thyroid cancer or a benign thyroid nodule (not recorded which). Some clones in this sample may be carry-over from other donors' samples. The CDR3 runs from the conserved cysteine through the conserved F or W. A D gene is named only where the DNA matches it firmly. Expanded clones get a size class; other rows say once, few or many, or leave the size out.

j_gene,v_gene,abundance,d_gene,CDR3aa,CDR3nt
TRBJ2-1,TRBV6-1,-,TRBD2,CASRSSGQRFNEQFF,TGTGCCAGCAGGTCTAGCGGTCAGAGGTTCAATGAGCAGTTCTTC
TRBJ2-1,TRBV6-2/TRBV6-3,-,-,CASSYVRQSNNEQFF,TGTGCCAGCAGTTACGTGCGGCAGTCAAACAATGAGCAGTTCTTC
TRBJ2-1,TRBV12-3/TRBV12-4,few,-,CASRPSGSGPYNEQFF,TGTGCCAGCAGGCCCAGTGGGAGCGGTCCTTACAATGAGCAGTTCTTC
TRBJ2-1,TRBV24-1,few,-,CATSDFEAGSYNEQFF,TGTGCCACCAGTGATTTTGAGGCAGGCTCCTACAATGAGCAGTTCTTC
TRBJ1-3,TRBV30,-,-,CAWSGGLSGNTIYF,TGTGCCTGGAGTGGGGGACTCTCTGGAAACACCATATATTTT
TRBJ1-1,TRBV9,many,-,CASSPSGLSSTEAFF,TGTGCCAGCAGCCCTTCGGGACTGTCGTCGACTGAAGCTTTCTTT
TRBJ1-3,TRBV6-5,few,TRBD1,CASSYSGTATRNTIYF,TGTGCCAGCAGTTACAGTGGGACAGCCACCCGAAACACCATATATTTT
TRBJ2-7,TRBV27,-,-,CASSLRDLSYEQYF,TGTGCCAGCAGTTTACGAGACTTATCCTACGAGCAGTACTTC
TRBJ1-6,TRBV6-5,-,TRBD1,CASSYSVTGGSPLHF,TGTGCCAGCAGTTACTCGGTGACAGGGGGCTCACCCCTCCACTTT
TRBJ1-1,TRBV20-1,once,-,CSATDSLTVNTEAFF,TGCAGTGCTACCGACTCGCTGACGGTGAACACTGAAGCTTTCTTT
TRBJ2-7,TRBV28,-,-,CASRGPLEQYF,TGTGCCAGCAGAGGACCACTTGAGCAGTACTTC
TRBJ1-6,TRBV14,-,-,CASSQGGTLHF,TGTGCCAGCAGCCAAGGTGGGACACTCCACTTT
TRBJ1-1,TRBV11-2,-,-,CASTNLMTVNTDAFF,TGTGCCAGCACCAATCTTATGACGGTCAACACTGATGCTTTCTTT
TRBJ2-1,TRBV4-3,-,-,CASSQENSNEQFF,TGCGCCAGCAGCCAAGAGAACAGCAATGAGCAGTTCTTC
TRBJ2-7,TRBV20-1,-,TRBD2,CSARDLSSGTSSHEQYF,TGCAGTGCTAGAGATCTAAGTTCGGGGACTAGTTCACACGAGCAGTACTTC
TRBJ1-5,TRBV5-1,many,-,CASTSPRGRQGNQPQHF,TGCGCCAGCACCTCTCCTCGGGGCAGACAGGGCAATCAGCCCCAGCATTTT
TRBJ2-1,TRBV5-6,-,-,CASSLAGRWDEQFF,TGTGCCAGCAGCTTGGCGGGACGGTGGGATGAGCAGTTCTTC
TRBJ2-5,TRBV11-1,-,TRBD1,CASSLVSSARAGTGDQYF,TGTGCCAGCAGCTTAGTAAGCTCGGCTCGGGCCGGGACAGGGGACCAGTACTTC
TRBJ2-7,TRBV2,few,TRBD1,CASSPGTGAYEQYF,TGTGCCAGCAGCCCCGGGACAGGGGCCTACGAGCAGTACTTC
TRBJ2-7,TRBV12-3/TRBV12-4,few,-,CASALLGALGSEQYF,TGTGCCAGCGCCCTGCTGGGAGCGCTCGGTTCCGAGCAGTACTTC
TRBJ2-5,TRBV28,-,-,CASRVGSEETQYF,TGTGCCAGCAGGGTTGGGTCGGAAGAGACCCAGTACTTC
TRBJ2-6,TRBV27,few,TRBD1,CASSFLDRGGAGANVLTF,TGTGCCAGCAGTTTTTTGGACAGGGGTGGTGCTGGGGCCAACGTCCTGACTTTC
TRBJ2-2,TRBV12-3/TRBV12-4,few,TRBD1,CASSPRQGSTGELFF,TGTGCCAGCAGTCCGCGACAGGGGAGCACCGGGGAGCTGTTTTTT
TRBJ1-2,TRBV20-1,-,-,CSAPDGASNYGYTF,TGCAGTGCCCCAGACGGGGCCAGTAACTATGGCTACACCTTC
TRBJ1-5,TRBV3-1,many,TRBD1,CASSQGTWDSSFQPQHF,TGTGCCAGCAGCCAAGGGACATGGGACAGTAGTTTTCAGCCCCAGCATTTT
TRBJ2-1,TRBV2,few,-,CASSPDNYNEQFF,TGTGCCAGCAGTCCGGACAATTACAATGAGCAGTTCTTC
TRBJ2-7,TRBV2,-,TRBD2,CASILAGVRYEQYF,TGTGCCAGTATACTAGCGGGAGTACGATACGAGCAGTACTTC
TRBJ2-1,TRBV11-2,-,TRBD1,CASSSGTGPKGNEQFF,TGTGCCAGCAGCTCCGGGACAGGTCCCAAAGGGAATGAGCAGTTCTTC
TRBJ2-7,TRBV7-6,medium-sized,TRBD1,CASSHQPGQHYEQYF,TGTGCCAGCAGCCATCAACCGGGACAGCATTACGAGCAGTACTTC
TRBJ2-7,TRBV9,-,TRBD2,CASSVGLAGDSYEQYF,TGTGCCAGCAGCGTGGGACTAGCGGGGGACTCCTACGAGCAGTACTTC
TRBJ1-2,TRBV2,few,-,CASSSGQGWMYGYTF,TGTGCCAGCAGCTCGGGACAAGGATGGATGTATGGCTACACCTTC
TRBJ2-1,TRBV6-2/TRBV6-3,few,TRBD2,CASNDLAGVRNEQFF,TGTGCCAGCAACGACCTAGCGGGAGTAAGGAATGAGCAGTTCTTC
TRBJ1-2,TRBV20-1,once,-,CSARGFGYGYTF,TGCAGTGCTAGAGGTTTTGGATATGGCTACACCTTC
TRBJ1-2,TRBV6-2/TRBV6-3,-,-,CAISYGQCIYGYTF,TGTGCCATCAGTTACGGGCAGTGCATCTATGGCTACACCTTC
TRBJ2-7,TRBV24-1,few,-,CATTDSGSRSYEQYF,TGTGCCACCACAGATAGCGGTAGCCGATCCTACGAGCAGTACTTC
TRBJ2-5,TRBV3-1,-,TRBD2,CASSQASGRALETQYF,TGTGCCAGCAGCCAAGCTAGCGGGAGGGCCTTGGAGACCCAGTACTTC
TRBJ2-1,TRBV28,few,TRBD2,CASEGSGRRFF,TGTGCCAGCGAAGGTAGCGGGAGGAGGTTCTTC
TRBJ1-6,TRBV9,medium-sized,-,CASSMTENYNSPLHF,TGTGCCAGCAGCATGACAGAAAACTATAATTCACCCCTCCACTTT
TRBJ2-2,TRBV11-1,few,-,CASSSSMREPTGNTGELFF,TGTGCCAGCAGCTCCTCGATGAGGGAGCCCACAGGGAACACCGGGGAGCTGTTTTTT
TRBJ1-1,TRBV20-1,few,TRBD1,CSAEDRDRLNTEAFF,TGCAGTGCTGAGGACCGGGACAGGCTGAACACTGAAGCTTTCTTT
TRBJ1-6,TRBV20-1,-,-,CSARSELNSPLHF,TGCAGTGCTAGATCGGAATTAAATTCACCCCTCCACTTT
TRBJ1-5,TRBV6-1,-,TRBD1,CASSESGGASNQPQHF,TGTGCCAGCAGTGAATCAGGGGGCGCGAGCAATCAGCCCCAGCATTTT
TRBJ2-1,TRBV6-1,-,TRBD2,CASSRSSGTYNEQFF,TGTGCCAGCAGTCGATCTAGCGGGACCTACAATGAGCAGTTCTTC
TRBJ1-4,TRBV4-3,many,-,CASSQEGLGTSEKLFF,TGCGCCAGCAGCCAAGAGGGGCTCGGGACTTCAGAAAAACTGTTTTTT
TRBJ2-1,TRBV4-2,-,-,CASSIRPGRSSYNEQFF,TGTGCCAGCAGCATCCGCCCCGGAAGAAGCTCCTACAATGAGCAGTTCTTC
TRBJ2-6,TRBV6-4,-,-,CASSDQSGANVLTF,TGTGCCAGCAGTGACCAGTCTGGGGCCAACGTCCTGACTTTC
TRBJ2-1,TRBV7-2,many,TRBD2,CASSKPSAGGGSNEQFF,TGTGCCAGCAGCAAGCCTAGCGCGGGGGGGGGTTCGAATGAGCAGTTCTTC
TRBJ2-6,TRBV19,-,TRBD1,CASTKGQGSSGANVLTF,TGTGCCAGTACGAAGGGACAGGGTAGCTCTGGGGCCAACGTCCTGACTTTC
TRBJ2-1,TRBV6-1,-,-,CASSEAPGTYNEQFF,TGTGCCAGCAGTGAAGCACCAGGGACCTACAATGAGCAGTTCTTC